Shown below are 18 T cell receptor beta chains from a single sample sequenced in a study of blood T cells in healthy people across ages. It was with a sample-barcoded 5' primer and a J-beta primer mix that a second PCR of roughly 7 to 12 cycles was run. TCRdb reprocessed the 5' RACE reads with MiXCR, giving one entry per CDR3 protein. This sample yields roughly 1.5 million distinct CDR3 sequences, of which roughly 43% are seen a single time; just over 4% belongs to the top ten. The sequencing input was blood. The receptor source for this set is a woman under 30 in good health.

This chain links TRBV11-1 with TRBJ2-7; 9 bases agree with TRBD2. The CDR3 sequence is 16 residues long. The germline CDR1 and CDR2 sequences are SGHAT and FQDESV (reference sequence). Germline trimming cut 3 bases from V and 7 bases from J; bases unmatched to any gene: 13. The CDR3 spells CASSFRASGVYNEQYF. CDR3 DNA: TGTGCCAGCAGCTTTCGGGCTAGCGGGGTTTACAATGAGCAGTACTTC.

The chain couples TRBV27 to TRBJ1-2, with 7 bases aligning to TRBD1. V shed 3 bases, J shed 8 bases, and the junction held 6 bases outside the gene matches. From germline, CDR1 is MNHEY and CDR2 SMNVEV (reference sequence). The CDR3 is 13 amino acids. CDR3 residues: CASSFDRELGYTF. CDR3 coding DNA: TGTGCCAGCAGTTTCGACAGGGAATTGGGCTACACCTTC.

This clonotype was counted many times. The rearrangement links TRBV4-2 to TRBJ2-3, with a possible D match to TRBD2 (6 bases). V was pared by 0 bases and J by 1 base, with 11 bases between. This CDR3 comprises 16 residues. The germline CDR1 and CDR2 sequences are LGHNA and YNFKEQ. The CDR3 region is CASSQDPTGGTDTQYF. The CDR3 nucleotides read TGTGCCAGCAGCCAAGATCCTACGGGGGGCACAGATACGCAGTATTTT.

This chain's CDR3 is CASSQLMRGDEQFF. Written as DNA, the CDR3 is TGTGCCAGCAGCCAGTTGATGCGCGGGGATGAGCAGTTCTTC. The chain is built from TRBV4-2 and TRBJ2-1; weak D call: TRBD2 (6 bases). CDR3 length: 14 amino acids. Trimming took off 3 bases at V and 8 bases at J, with 14 bases between the two ends. Germline CDR1 reads LGHNA; CDR2 reads YNFKEQ.

This rearrangement joins TRBV5-1 to TRBJ2-7; 7 nucleotides align to TRBD2. CDR1 is SGHRS and CDR2 is YFSETQ in the germline V gene. The CDR3 runs to 15 residues. With 0 bases clipped from V and 2 bases from J, the junction kept 5 bases outside the gene matches. CDR3: CASSLDAGVTYEQYF. CDR3 bases: TGCGCCAGCAGCTTGGACGCGGGAGTGACCTACGAGCAGTACTTC.

The rearrangement joins TRBV28 to TRBJ2-2, with D perhaps TRBD2 (6 bases). V shed 5 bases and J shed 4 bases, with 11 bases lying between them. This CDR3 has 14 amino acids. Germline V gene data show CDR1 as MDHEN and CDR2 as SYDVKM. The CDR3 is CASSRPGVTGELFF. The CDR3 DNA sequence: TGTGCCAGCAGTCGCCCGGGGGTCACCGGGGAGCTGTTTTTT. The full variable domain, rest sourced from reference TRBV28 and TRBJ2-2, is DVKVTQSSRYLVKRTGEKVFLECVQDMDHENMFWYRQDPGLGLRLIYFSYDVKMKEKGDIPEGYSVSREKKERFSLILESASTNQTSMYLCASSRPGVTGELFFGEGSRLTVL.

The gene calls are TRBV12-3 or TRBV12-4 and TRBJ1-1; D gene uncertain. V was shortened by 7 bases and J by 4 bases, with 19 bases between the two germline ends. The CDR3 runs to 15 residues. This CDR3 is CASILTPSVGTEAFF. The CDR3 coding sequence is TGTGCCAGCATTCTAACCCCCAGCGTTGGCACTGAAGCTTTCTTT.

CDR3 sequence (DNA): TGTGCCAGCAGCCAAGATATTAGGCAGCACTACGAGCAGTACTTC. Translation: CASSQDIRQHYEQYF. The chain has TRBV4-2 and TRBJ2-7; unclear D gene. V shed 0 bases and J shed 3 bases, with 12 bases lying between them. CDR3 size: 15 residues. Looked up from germline, CDR1 is LGHNA and CDR2 is YNFKEQ.

The chain links TRBV19 to TRBJ2-1; D call uncertain. V was pared by 6 bases and J by 2 bases, with 17 bases between. The germline gives CDR1 LNHDA, CDR2 SQIVND (reference sequence). The CDR3 extends over 16 amino acids. The CDR3, as DNA: TGTGCCAGTAGACCCGCCGGGCCCTCGACCTACAATGAGCAGTTCTTC. Translated: CASRPAGPSTYNEQFF.

This clonotype has just a few counts. This chain connects TRBV20-1 to TRBJ1-5, with unresolved D. The germline V gene encodes CDR1 DFQATT and CDR2 SNEGSKA (reference sequence). CDR3 length: 14 amino acids. V was shortened by 6 bases and J by 1 base, with 13 bases between the two germline ends. The CDR3 coding sequence is TGCAGTGCCGGGAGGATTTCAAGCAATCAGCCCCAGCATTTT. The encoded protein is CSAGRISSNQPQHF.

The gene calls are TRBV28 and TRBJ2-2, with D perhaps matching TRBD2 (6 bases). The length of the CDR3 is 14 residues. The V and J ends lost 3 bases and 6 bases respectively, with 11 bases between them. CDR1 and CDR2 (germline): MDHEN, SYDVKM. CDR3 sequence reads: CASSLVGSAGELFF. CDR3 DNA sequence: TGTGCCAGCAGTTTGGTCGGGAGTGCCGGGGAGCTGTTTTTT.

The chain recombines TRBV21-1 with TRBJ2-3; the table's D call TRBD1 went unverified against the DNA. TRBV21-1 is tagged as a pseudogene. This CDR3 spans 12 amino acids. The DNA for the CDR3 is TGTGCCACCCCCGAGCTAAGGAATACGCAGTATTTT. Amino acid sequence: CATPELRNTQYF.

This clonotype was counted many times. The chain links TRBV20-1 to TRBJ2-7; D possibly corresponds to TRBD1 (6 bases). Germline V gives CDR1 DFQATT, CDR2 SNEGSKA (reference sequence). V lost 5 bases to trimming and J lost 4 bases, with 18 bases between them. This CDR3 has 14 amino acids. CDR3 sequence (DNA): TGCAGTGCTGCGCGGACAGCAAATTCGTACGAGCAGTACTTC. Its protein is CSAARTANSYEQYF.

The sample holds a few counts of this clonotype. The chain combines TRBV6-2 or TRBV6-3 with TRBJ1-1, with 9 bases aligning to TRBD1. V was clipped by 2 bases and J by 7 bases; unmatched bases: 8. Germline V gives CDR1 MNHEY, CDR2 SVGEGT. The CDR3 is 15 residues long. The CDR3 nucleotides are TGTGCCAGCAGTTACCCCGGGACAGGGCGGGATGAAGCTTTCTTT. This sequence encodes CASSYPGTGRDEAFF.

The V gene is TRBV20-1, the J gene TRBJ1-6; 7 bases line up with TRBD1. Germline assignment: CDR1 DFQATT and CDR2 SNEGSKA (reference sequence). V shed 6 bases, J shed 4 bases, and the junction held 9 bases outside the gene matches. The CDR3 spans 15 residues. Written as DNA, the CDR3 is TGCAGTGCCCTGAGGCAGGGGGGATATAATTCACCCCTCCACTTT. Its translation: CSALRQGGYNSPLHF.

This clonotype has more than one count but fewer than ten. The V call is TRBV7-8, the J call TRBJ2-7; D call uncertain. Germline lookup yields CDR1 SGHVS and CDR2 FQNEAQ. V lost 1 base to trimming and J lost 3 bases, with 13 bases between them. The CDR3 is 15 amino acids. The CDR3 region is CASSLDVGWSYEQYF. CDR3 coding DNA: TGTGCCAGCAGCTTAGACGTGGGCTGGAGCTACGAGCAGTACTTC. Variable domain in full (rest from reference TRBV7-8 and TRBJ2-7): GAGVSQSPRYKVAKRGQDVALRCDPISGHVSLFWYQQALGQGPEFLTYFQNEAQLDKSGLPSDRFFAERPEGSVSTLKIQRTQQEDSAVYLCASSLDVGWSYEQYFGPGTRLTVT.

The CDR3 region is CASSRGQARGHTKETQFF. The CDR3 DNA sequence: TGCGCCAGCAGCCGGGGACAGGCAAGGGGACATACCAAAGAGACCCAGTTCTTC. The chain joins TRBV4-3 to TRBJ2-1; 8 nucleotides agree with TRBD1. The CDR3 spans 18 residues. CDR1 and CDR2 (germline): LGHNA, YSLEER. V lost 4 bases, J lost 13 bases, and 24 bases stayed unmatched.

This chain uses TRBV20-1 with TRBJ2-1, with 9 bases lining up with TRBD2. The CDR3 extends over 16 amino acids. Germline V gene lookup returns CDR1 DFQATT and CDR2 SNEGSKA (reference sequence). The V segment lost 6 bases and the J segment 5 bases; nucleotides outside the gene matches: 14. CDR3 sequence: CSAPSPGTSFHNEQFF. The CDR3 DNA reads TGCAGTGCCCCTTCCCCCGGGACTAGCTTCCACAATGAGCAGTTCTTC.